The text below deals with one T cell receptor beta chain. Its antigen is unknown. This sample stems from a study of T-cell reconstitution after alpha-beta-depleted transplantation in children. Germline V gene sequence: CDR1 MGHDK, CDR2 SYGVNS. J lost 0 bases, V lost 2 bases, and 2 bases had no gene match. CDR3 length equals 16 residues. Molecular barcoding with unique molecular identifiers was used for the TCRbeta library. TCRdb re-called the PCR reads with MiXCR, one entry per CDR3 protein. Seen here are about 580,000 distinct CDR3 sequences, under 30% observed once, and the top ten hold 13% to 15%. Study-wide points: From surviving recipient T cells and thymic progenitors came the high day-60 TCRbeta diversity observed in some patients. Alpha-beta T cells present about two months after transplant were reported to originate from several hundred expanded graft clones. Most T-cell counts and diversity one year after the transplant came from T cells that were newly produced.

This chain joins TRBV25-1 and TRBJ2-4, with 9 nucleotides matching TRBD1. The receptor comes from a boy less than two years old who had a stem cell transplant for acute myeloid leukemia, so the T cells may come from the graft donor. Here the sequenced sample was PBMCs, mostly from graft donor cells, taken 360 days after TCRalphabeta/CD19-depleted stem cell transplant. The CDR3 DNA follows: TGTGCCAGCAGTGAAAACAGGGGGCAAGCCAAAAACATTCAGTACTTC. Amino acids: CASSENRGQAKNIQYF.